This T cell receptor (beta chain) was identified during a study of T cell repertoires and HLA-DP antigens. Whole-study context: Transduced HeLa cells presented HLA-DP to CD4+ T cells. Versus self, one alloantigen differed at one groove amino acid, the other at ten. General study findings and limits: Clones undetected before culture averaged 36.3% against one allele and about 50% against the other.

Only in-frame clones appear in the TCRdb table, and some are missing; sequencing was by immunoSEQ multiplex PCR. The table records 90,000 to 130,000 clones, about 91% of them present only once. Note on this clone: What it recognizes is unknown.

The V gene's germline CDR1 is SGHNT and CDR2 YYREEE (reference sequence). V was trimmed by 2 bases and J by 1 base, leaving 11 bases between them. The CDR3 totals 15 residues. This chain connects TRBV5-4 to TRBJ2-3, with unresolved D. The sequence was collected from a woman between 18 and 30 years old in good health and CMV-seronegative. Source material: CD4+ T cells from PBMCs. The CDR3 DNA follows: TGTGCCAGCAGCTTTCGCGCGGTGGGCACAGATACGCAGTATTTT. Amino acid sequence: CASSFRAVGTDTQYF.